The clone carrying this T cell receptor beta chain was recorded a few times. The CDR3 consists of 13 residues. V was cut by 3 bases and J by 7 bases, with 7 bases left in between. Germline V gene lookup returns CDR1 SGHTA and CDR2 FQGNSA. Each single cDNA molecule received a unique molecular identifier. TCRdb called the 5' RACE reads again in MiXCR, with one record for every CDR3 protein. The table has approximately 66,000 distinct CDR3 sequences, approximately 12% seen once. The sample comes from a study of early T cells in non-severe SARS-CoV-2 infection. The receptor was derived from an adult who was a healthcare worker with PCR-confirmed SARS-CoV-2 infection or an uninfected control (not recorded which). This chain links TRBV7-2 with TRBJ1-6, with D possibly being TRBD1 (5 bases). Source material: whole blood. The DNA for the CDR3 is TGTGCCAGCAGCTTGGACAAGAATTCACCCCTCCACTTT. Its translation: CASSLDKNSPLHF.